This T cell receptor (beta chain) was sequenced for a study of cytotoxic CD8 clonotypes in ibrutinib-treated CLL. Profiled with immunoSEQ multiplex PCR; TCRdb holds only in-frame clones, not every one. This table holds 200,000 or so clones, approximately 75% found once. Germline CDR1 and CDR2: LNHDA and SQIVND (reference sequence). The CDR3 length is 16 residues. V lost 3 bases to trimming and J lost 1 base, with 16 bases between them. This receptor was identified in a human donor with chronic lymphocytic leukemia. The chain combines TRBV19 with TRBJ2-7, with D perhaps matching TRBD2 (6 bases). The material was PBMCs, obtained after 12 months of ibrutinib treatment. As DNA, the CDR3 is TGTGCCAGTAGTATCGGGGCGGGACCGGTATCCTACGAGCAGTACTTC. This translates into CASSIGAGPVSYEQYF.